The 22 T cell receptor beta chains listed next were all sequenced from one sample in a study of OX40 agonist ivuxolimab in advanced cancers. Some clones are missing from TCRdb's copy, which holds only in-frame ones; the method was immunoSEQ multiplex PCR. The sample has under 85,000 clones, 85% to 95% seen once. The source was CD4+ or CD8+ T cells sorted from blood, collected in a trial of the OX40 agonist ivuxolimab. The receptors were sampled from an adult with an advanced solid tumor such as melanoma, head and neck, liver or kidney cancer.

V usage is TRBV19 and J usage is TRBJ2-7, with TRBD2 identical over 15 bases. The CDR3 loop spans 17 amino acids. The ends lost 3 bases at V and 0 bases at J; junction bases unmatched: 3. The germline CDR1 and CDR2 sequences are LNHDA and SQIVND (reference sequence). The CDR3 protein is CASSMGGLAGGSYEQYF. CDR3 in DNA: TGTGCCAGTAGTATGGGGGGACTAGCGGGAGGCTCCTACGAGCAGTACTTC.

The chain recombines TRBV7-9 with TRBJ2-2; D gene ambiguous. V was cut by 1 base and J by 1 base, with 4 bases left in between. CDR3 size: 14 residues. Per the germline V gene, CDR1 is SEHNR and CDR2 is FQNEAQ (reference sequence). The DNA of the CDR3 is TGTGCCAGCAGCTTAGTAGAGAACACCGGGGAGCTGTTTTTT. Protein product: CASSLVENTGELFF.

The chain is built from TRBV7-8 and TRBJ1-3, with TRBD1 matching over 8 bases. The CDR3 spans 18 residues. After removal of 5 bases from V and 0 bases from J, the junction contained 12 bases not matched to a gene. Germline V gene data show CDR1 as SGHVS and CDR2 as FQNEAQ. CDR3 DNA: TGTGCCAGCAGCCCACCCCGGGACAGGCCAAGCTCTGGAAACACCATATATTTT. Its protein is CASSPPRDRPSSGNTIYF.

The chain combines TRBV13 with TRBJ2-2; D is uncertain. CDR3 length: 11 residues. The germline CDR1 and CDR2 sequences are PRHDT and FYEKMQ (reference sequence). Between the trimmed V and J ends, which lost 10 bases and 5 bases, there was a span of 8 bases. The CDR3 region is CATLGTGELFF. CDR3 in DNA: TGTGCCACCCTTGGAACCGGGGAGCTGTTTTTT. Full variable domain (remainder filled in from reference TRBV13 and TRBJ2-2): AAGVIQSPRHLIKEKRETATLKCYPIPRHDTVYWYQQGPGQDPQFLISFYEKMQSDKGSIPDRFSAQQFSDYHSELNMSSLELGDSALYFCATLGTGELFFGEGSRLTVL.

This rearrangement joins TRBV7-9 to TRBJ2-4; D is perhaps TRBD1 (6 bases). The V gene lost 4 bases and the J gene lost 0 bases, with 10 bases spanning the gap. Germline V gene data show CDR1 as SEHNR and CDR2 as FQNEAQ (reference sequence). CDR3 length: 15 amino acids. CDR3 sequence reads: CASSSTGLAKNIQYF. DNA for the CDR3: TGTGCCAGCAGCTCGACAGGACTAGCCAAAAACATTCAGTACTTC.

The V and J genes are TRBV6-1 and TRBJ1-4; D is possibly TRBD1 (6 bases). This CDR3 is built from 16 residues. In germline, CDR1 is MNHNS, CDR2 SASEGT. The V end was cut by 1 base, the J end by 4 bases, with 13 bases between. CDR3 region: CASSEVGGLLNEKLFF. DNA of the CDR3: TGTGCCAGCAGTGAAGTGGGGGGGCTTCTTAATGAAAAACTGTTTTTT.

This clone was found once. V and J are TRBV2 and TRBJ1-5; D is unclear. The V gene lost 3 bases and the J gene lost 0 bases, with 9 bases spanning the gap. The CDR3 loop spans 15 amino acids. The germline gives CDR1 SNHLY, CDR2 FYNNEI. CDR3: CASSDQDNSNQPQHF. CDR3 coding DNA: TGTGCCAGCAGTGACCAGGATAATAGCAATCAGCCCCAGCATTTT.

J is TRBJ1-2 and V is TRBV19, with D unclear. The V and J ends lost 0 bases and 3 bases respectively, with 14 bases between them. The germline CDR1 and CDR2 sequences are LNHDA and SQIVND (reference sequence). The CDR3 sequence is 16 residues long. CDR3 coding DNA: TGTGCCAGTAGTATAGATAGCACCTACGCCGACTATGGCTACACCTTC. This sequence encodes CASSIDSTYADYGYTF.

This clone was picked up one time. This rearrangement joins TRBV21-1 to TRBJ2-7; the DNA was not compared with TRBD1, the D call given in the table. TRBV21-1 is designated a pseudogene. This CDR3 contains 13 residues. The DNA for the CDR3 is TGTGCCAGCAGGAGACAGGAGATCTACGAGCAGTACTTC. Translated, it gives CASRRQEIYEQYF.

V and J are TRBV4-1 and TRBJ2-7; TRBD2 matches at 10 bases. The junction had 5 bases not matched to a gene; V was cut back by 0 bases and J by 3 bases. The CDR3 runs to 16 residues. Per the germline V gene, CDR1 is MGHRA and CDR2 is YSYEKL. CDR3 region: CASSQEGASGSYEQYF. For the CDR3, the DNA is TGCGCCAGCAGCCAAGAGGGGGCTAGCGGGAGCTACGAGCAGTACTTC.

This clone was detected only once. The gene calls are TRBV27 and TRBJ1-1; D is unresolved. This CDR3 comprises 16 residues. V lost 5 bases to trimming and J lost 5 bases, with 21 bases between them. The V gene's germline CDR1 is MNHEY and CDR2 SMNVEV (reference sequence). CDR3 in DNA: TGTGCCAGCAGTCCGCCTCCTCTACTTCGCGTGACTGAAGCTTTCTTT. Translating it yields CASSPPPLLRVTEAFF.

The chain employs TRBV14 and TRBJ2-7; 8 bases agree with TRBD1. CDR3 size: 15 residues. V lost 0 bases, J lost 3 bases, and 4 bases stayed unmatched. The germline V gene has CDR1 SGHDN and CDR2 FVKESK. DNA for the CDR3: TGTGCCAGCAGCCAAGAGCGCGGGACAGGCTACGAGCAGTACTTC. The encoded protein is CASSQERGTGYEQYF. The full variable domain, rest sourced from reference TRBV14 and TRBJ2-7, is EAGVTQFPSHSVIEKGQTVTLRCDPISGHDNLYWYRRVMGKEIKFLLHFVKESKQDESGMPNNRFLAERTGGTYSTLKVQPAELEDSGVYFCASSQERGTGYEQYFGPGTRLTVT.

This CDR3 is CSARANYGYTF. CDR3 nucleotide sequence: TGCAGTGCTAGAGCTAACTATGGCTACACCTTC. The gene calls are TRBV20-1 and TRBJ1-2; D is uncertain. Germline assignment: CDR1 DFQATT and CDR2 SNEGSKA (reference sequence). Deletions cut 1 base from V and 0 bases from J, with 0 bases between. The CDR3 is 11 residues long.

The V gene is TRBV13, the J gene TRBJ2-3, with no clear D. The CDR3 extends over 15 amino acids. The germline gives CDR1 PRHDT, CDR2 FYEKMQ (reference sequence). Trimming removed 0 bases at V and 2 bases at J, with 9 bases between. This chain's CDR3 is CASSLGGDYTDTQYF. The CDR3 nucleotides read TGTGCCAGCAGCTTAGGGGGCGATTACACAGATACGCAGTATTTT.

V usage is TRBV15 and J usage is TRBJ1-2; 7 positions match TRBD1. V lost 5 bases to trimming and J lost 6 bases; unmatched junction nucleotides: 6. This CDR3 spans 13 amino acids. Germline CDR1 and CDR2: LNHNV and YYDKDF (reference sequence). The CDR3 is CATSVGTVDGYTF. CDR3 sequence (DNA): TGTGCCACCAGCGTCGGGACAGTAGATGGCTACACCTTC.

The V and J genes are TRBV4-2 and TRBJ1-6; 7 nucleotides line up with TRBD1. Germline V gene sequence: CDR1 LGHNA, CDR2 YNFKEQ. The CDR3 consists of 16 residues. With V trimmed by 5 bases and J by 8 bases, 12 bases remained unmatched. As DNA, the CDR3 is TGTGCCAGCAGCATCAGGGGGGGGAAGGTCGATTCACCCCTCCACTTT. This encodes CASSIRGGKVDSPLHF.

This clone came up a few times. The V gene is TRBV4-1, the J gene TRBJ1-2; possible D gene TRBD1, 5 bases. Per the germline V gene, CDR1 is MGHRA and CDR2 is YSYEKL. CDR3 length: 14 amino acids. The ends were cut back, 0 bases at V and 8 bases at J, with 13 bases in the middle. The CDR3 loop is CASSQDRGVEGYTF. The CDR3 DNA is TGCGCCAGCAGCCAAGATCGGGGGGTAGAGGGCTACACCTTC.

The chain combines TRBV6-5 with TRBJ2-2; possible D gene TRBD1, 5 bases. V was clipped by 2 bases and J by 1 base, with 5 bases between them. Germline V gene data show CDR1 as MNHEY and CDR2 as SVGAGI. The CDR3 is made up of 14 amino acids. DNA for the CDR3: TGTGCCAGCAGTTACCAGGGGAACACCGGGGAGCTGTTTTTT. Amino acid sequence: CASSYQGNTGELFF.

The chain recombines TRBV7-3 with TRBJ2-1; 7 nucleotides align to TRBD1. V trimming: 5 bases; J trimming: 8 bases; junction bases outside the gene matches: 9. CDR1 is SGHTA, CDR2 FQGTGA, per germline. The CDR3 is 14 amino acids. CDR3 region: CASSPTGSGDEQFF. In DNA form, the CDR3 reads TGTGCCAGCAGCCCGACAGGGAGTGGGGATGAGCAGTTCTTC. The full variable domain, rest sourced from reference TRBV7-3 and TRBJ2-1, is GAGVSQTPSNKVTEKGKYVELRCDPISGHTALYWYRQSLGQGPEFLIYFQGTGAADDSGLPNDRFFAVRPEGSVSTLKIQRTERGDSAVYLCASSPTGSGDEQFFGPGTRLTVL.

The J gene is TRBJ1-1, the V gene TRBV4-1; D not certain. The CDR3 is 12 residues long. Germline-derived CDR1 and CDR2 are MGHRA and YSYEKL. The V gene lost 1 base and the J gene lost 5 bases, with 5 bases spanning the gap. The CDR3 spells CASSQGITEAFF. The CDR3 nucleotides are TGCGCCAGCAGCCAAGGGATAACTGAAGCTTTCTTT.

This rearrangement joins TRBV29-1 to TRBJ2-5, with D hard to call. The DNA matches TRBJ2-7 better at its end, which makes the J call doubtful. From germline, CDR1 is SQVTM and CDR2 ANQGSEA. The CDR3 sequence is 13 residues long. The CDR3 sequence is CSVLTSIGYEQYF. The CDR3 DNA reads as TGCAGCGTCCTGACAAGCATCGGGTACGAGCAGTACTTC.

The chain joins TRBV19 to TRBJ1-1; D gene ambiguous. CDR3 size: 13 residues. Germline V gives CDR1 LNHDA, CDR2 SQIVND (reference sequence). Deletions cut 5 bases from V and 0 bases from J, with 7 bases between. The CDR3 coding sequence is TGTGCCAGTAGTTTCGGGTTGAACACTGAAGCTTTCTTT. Amino acid sequence: CASSFGLNTEAFF.